Described below is a single T cell receptor (beta chain) sequence and its context. The data originate from a study of blood T cell repertoires in COVID-19. Germline V gene data show CDR1 as SGHRS and CDR2 as YFSETQ. V shed 6 bases and J shed 4 bases, with 16 bases lying between them. The CDR3 consists of 14 residues. In the original analysis: Quantification of nucleated cells was approximated via reference gene primer amplification. Assay used: immunoSEQ multiplex PCR; TCRdb lists only in-frame clones, some missing. The V and J calls and clone size are taken from that table; D and trimming were inferred from the DNA. The sample shows approximately 140,000 clones, more than 75% of them seen only once.

The rearrangement joins TRBV5-1 to TRBJ1-1, with D unresolved. The sample consisted of peripheral blood. The TCR sequence derives from a human donor with acute or convalescent COVID-19. The donor label of this sample is uncertain. CDR3 DNA: TGCGCCAGCACCCCCGGGGTAGGGCGCACTGAAGCTTTCTTT. Translating gives CASTPGVGRTEAFF.